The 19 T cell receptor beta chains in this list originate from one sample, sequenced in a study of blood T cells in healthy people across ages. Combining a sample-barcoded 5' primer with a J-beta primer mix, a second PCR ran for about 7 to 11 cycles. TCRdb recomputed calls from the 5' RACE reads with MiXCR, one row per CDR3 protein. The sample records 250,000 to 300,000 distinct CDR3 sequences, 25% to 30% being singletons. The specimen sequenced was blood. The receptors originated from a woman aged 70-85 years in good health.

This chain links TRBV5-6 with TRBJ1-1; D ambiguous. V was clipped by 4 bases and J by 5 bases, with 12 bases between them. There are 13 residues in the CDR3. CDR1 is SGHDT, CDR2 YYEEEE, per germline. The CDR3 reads CASSLTGGTEAFF. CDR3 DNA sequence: TGTGCCAGCAGCCTCACGGGAGGGACTGAAGCTTTCTTT.

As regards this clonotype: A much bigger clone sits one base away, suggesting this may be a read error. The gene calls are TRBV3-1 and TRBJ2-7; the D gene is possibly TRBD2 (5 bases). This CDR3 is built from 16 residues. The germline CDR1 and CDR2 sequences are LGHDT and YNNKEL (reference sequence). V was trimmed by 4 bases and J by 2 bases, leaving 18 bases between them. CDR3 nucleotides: TGTGCCAGCAGCCGGGCCCATGGCGGGCTCACCTACGAGCAGTACTTC. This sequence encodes CASSRAHGGLTYEQYF.

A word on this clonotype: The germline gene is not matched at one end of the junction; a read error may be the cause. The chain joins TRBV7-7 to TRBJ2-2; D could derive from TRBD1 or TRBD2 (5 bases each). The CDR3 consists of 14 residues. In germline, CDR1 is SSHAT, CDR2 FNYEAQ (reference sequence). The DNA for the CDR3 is TGTGCTAGCAGCTTACTAGTAGGGGCCGGGGAGCTGTTTTTT. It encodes CASSLLVGAGELFF.

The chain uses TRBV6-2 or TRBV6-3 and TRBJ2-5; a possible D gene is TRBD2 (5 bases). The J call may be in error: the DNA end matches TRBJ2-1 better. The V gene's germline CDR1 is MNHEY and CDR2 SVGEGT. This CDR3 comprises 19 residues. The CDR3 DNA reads TGTGCCAGCAGTTACTCCTCCTTTTCAGTGAGAGGGAGAGGAAATGAGCAGTTCTTC. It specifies CASSYSSFSVRGRGNEQFF.

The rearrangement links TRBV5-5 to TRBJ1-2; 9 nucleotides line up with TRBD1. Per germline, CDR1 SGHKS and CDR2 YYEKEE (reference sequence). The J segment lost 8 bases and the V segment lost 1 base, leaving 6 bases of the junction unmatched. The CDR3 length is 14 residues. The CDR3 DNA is TGTGCCAGCAGCTTGCAGAGACAGGGGGGAGGCTACACCTTC. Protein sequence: CASSLQRQGGGYTF.

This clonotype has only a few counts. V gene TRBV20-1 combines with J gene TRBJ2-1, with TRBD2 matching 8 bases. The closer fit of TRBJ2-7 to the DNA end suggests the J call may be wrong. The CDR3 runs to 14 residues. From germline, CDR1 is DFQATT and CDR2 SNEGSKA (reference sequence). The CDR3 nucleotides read TGCAGTGCTATCACCAGGACTAGCAGCTACGAGCAGTACTTC. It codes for CSAITRTSSYEQYF.

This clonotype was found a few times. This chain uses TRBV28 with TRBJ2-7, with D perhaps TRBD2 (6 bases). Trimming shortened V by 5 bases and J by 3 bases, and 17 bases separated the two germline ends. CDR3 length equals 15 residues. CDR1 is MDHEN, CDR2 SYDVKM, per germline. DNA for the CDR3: TGTGCCAGCAGTGGATCCGGGACTCAACTCTACGAGCAGTACTTC. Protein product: CASSGSGTQLYEQYF.

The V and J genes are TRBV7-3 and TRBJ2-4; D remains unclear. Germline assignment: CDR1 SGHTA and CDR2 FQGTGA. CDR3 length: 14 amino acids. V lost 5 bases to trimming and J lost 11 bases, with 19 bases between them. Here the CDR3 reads CASSPSAASGVQYF. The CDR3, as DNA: TGTGCCAGCAGCCCCTCGGCTGCAAGTGGGGTTCAGTACTTC. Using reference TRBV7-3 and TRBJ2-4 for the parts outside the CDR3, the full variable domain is GAGVSQTPSNKVTEKGKYVELRCDPISGHTALYWYRQSLGQGPEFLIYFQGTGAADDSGLPNDRFFAVRPEGSVSTLKIQRTERGDSAVYLCASSPSAASGVQYFGAGTRLSVL.

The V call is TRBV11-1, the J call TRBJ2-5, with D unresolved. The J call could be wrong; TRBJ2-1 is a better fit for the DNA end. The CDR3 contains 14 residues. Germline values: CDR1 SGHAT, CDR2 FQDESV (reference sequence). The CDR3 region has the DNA TGTGCCAGCAGCTTATACAGAGAACTCAATGAGCAGTTCTTC. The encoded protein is CASSLYRELNEQFF.

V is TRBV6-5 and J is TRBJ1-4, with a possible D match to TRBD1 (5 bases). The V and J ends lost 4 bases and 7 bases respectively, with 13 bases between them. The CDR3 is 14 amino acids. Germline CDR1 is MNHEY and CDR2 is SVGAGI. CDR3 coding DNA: TGTGCCAGCAGTTCCCCTAAGACAGCTGAAAAACTGTTTTTT. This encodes CASSSPKTAEKLFF.

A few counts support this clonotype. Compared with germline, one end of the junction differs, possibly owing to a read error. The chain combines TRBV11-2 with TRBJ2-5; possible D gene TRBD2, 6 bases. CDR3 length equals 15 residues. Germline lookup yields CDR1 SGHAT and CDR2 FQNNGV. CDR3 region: CAGSLVAEPLWEQYF. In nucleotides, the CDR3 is TGTGCCGGCAGCTTAGTAGCGGAGCCCCTCTGGGAGCAGTACTTC.

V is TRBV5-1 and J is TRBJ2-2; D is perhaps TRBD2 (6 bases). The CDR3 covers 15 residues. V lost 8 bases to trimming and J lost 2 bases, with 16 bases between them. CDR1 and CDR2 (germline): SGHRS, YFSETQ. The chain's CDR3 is CASNRDWGNTGELFF. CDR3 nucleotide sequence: TGCGCCAGTAACCGGGACTGGGGAAACACCGGGGAGCTGTTTTTT.

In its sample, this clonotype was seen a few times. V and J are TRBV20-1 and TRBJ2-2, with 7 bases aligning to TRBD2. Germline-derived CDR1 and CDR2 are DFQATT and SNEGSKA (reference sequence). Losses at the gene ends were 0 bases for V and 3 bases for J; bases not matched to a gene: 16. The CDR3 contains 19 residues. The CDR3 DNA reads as TGCAGTGCTAGAGATTATAGGAGGGACTACACACCCTACACCGGGGAGCTGTTTTTT. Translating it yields CSARDYRRDYTPYTGELFF.

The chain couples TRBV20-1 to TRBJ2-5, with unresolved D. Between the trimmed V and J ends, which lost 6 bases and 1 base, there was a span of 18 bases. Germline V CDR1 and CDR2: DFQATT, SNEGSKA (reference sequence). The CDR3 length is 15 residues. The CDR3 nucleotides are TGCAGTGCCGATGGCAGAGGTGGGGTCCAAGAGACCCAGTACTTC. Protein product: CSADGRGGVQETQYF.

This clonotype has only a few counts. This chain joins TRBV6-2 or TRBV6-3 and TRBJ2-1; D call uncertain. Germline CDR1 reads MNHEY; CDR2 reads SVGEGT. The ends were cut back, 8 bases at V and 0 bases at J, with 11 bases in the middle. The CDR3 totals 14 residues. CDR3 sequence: CASSPASSYNEQFF. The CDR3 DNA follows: TGTGCCAGCTCCCCCGCGAGCTCCTACAATGAGCAGTTCTTC.

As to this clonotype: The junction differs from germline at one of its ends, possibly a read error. The CDR3 DNA reads as TGTACCAGCGGTGACTCAGACGAGCAGTACTTC. It translates to CTSGDSDEQYF. V gene TRBV6-2 or TRBV6-3 combines with J gene TRBJ2-7; tentatively, D is TRBD2 (5 bases). The CDR3 is 11 residues long. The germline V gene encodes CDR1 MNHEY and CDR2 SVGEGT.

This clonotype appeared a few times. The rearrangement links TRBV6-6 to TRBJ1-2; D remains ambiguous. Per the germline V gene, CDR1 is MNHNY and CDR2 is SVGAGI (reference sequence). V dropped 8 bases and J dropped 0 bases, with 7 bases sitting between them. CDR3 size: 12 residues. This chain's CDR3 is CASVGPNYGYTF. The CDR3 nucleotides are TGTGCCAGCGTCGGCCCTAACTATGGCTACACCTTC.

CDR3 sequence: CAVRSSGNTIYF. CDR3 DNA sequence: TGTGCCGTTCGGAGCTCTGGAAACACCATATATTTT. The V and J genes are TRBV7-9 and TRBJ1-3; no clear D gene. There are 12 residues in the CDR3. The V end was cut by 11 bases, the J end by 0 bases, with 8 bases between. CDR1 is SEHNR, CDR2 FQNEAQ, per germline (reference sequence).

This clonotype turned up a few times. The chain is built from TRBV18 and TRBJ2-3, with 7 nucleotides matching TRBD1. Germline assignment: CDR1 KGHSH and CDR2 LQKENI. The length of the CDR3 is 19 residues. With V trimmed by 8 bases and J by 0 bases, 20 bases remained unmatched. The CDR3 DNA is TGTGCCAGCGAAAAACCTGCCAAGCGGACAGGAACTAGCACAGATACGCAGTATTTT. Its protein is CASEKPAKRTGTSTDTQYF.